This T cell receptor (beta chain) is drawn from a study of CD8 T cells in Susac syndrome (dated by TCRdb to between 2018 and 2021). Regarding the research as a whole: The study used repertoire sequencing to test whether antigen drove CD8+ T cell activation and differentiation in Susac syndrome.

Peripheral blood CD8+ and CD4+ T cells from healthy donors, Susac syndrome patients and multiple sclerosis patients were profiled by high-throughput TCR beta sequencing. Multiple sclerosis controls were treatment-naive patients with stable or active relapsing-remitting disease fulfilling revised McDonald criteria. Bulk CD8+ and CD4+ T cells were purified by magnetic negative isolation, whereas CD8+ TEMRA cells were enriched by FACS. Blood was drawn into EDTA tubes, processed within 24 hours, and PBMCs were isolated by density gradient centrifugation. PBMCs intended for TCR sequencing were cryopreserved in liquid nitrogen and were subsequently thawed in a 37 degrees C water bath. The sorted or isolated CD4+, CD8+ and CD8+ TEMRA cells had a purity of 90% or higher. Notes on this clonotype: Its antigen target is currently unknown. At one end the junction does not follow the germline gene, possibly because of a read error.

RNA was extracted using the RNeasy kit, and 0.5 to 1 microgram was reverse transcribed with random hexamers. The immunoSEQ multiplex PCR assay, which covers 54 Vbeta and 13 Jbeta segments, was used to amplify TCR beta CDR3 regions. PCR amplification bias was corrected using a synthetic template baseline for primer optimization and computational correction. The authors' analysis ran thus. Reads were annotated to V, D and J genes according to IMGT and were analyzed with immunoSEQ Analyzer, with only productive sequences retained. Clonality was calculated as one minus the Shannon entropy normalized by log2 of the number of productive unique sequences. For each patient and control, public and private clones were evaluated among the 100 most prevalent clones. A clone was defined as Susac-specific if it was absent from the healthy and MS cohorts, from about a thousand published viral clones and from other ImmuneACCESS disease sequences. TCRdb reprocessed the public reads (quality trimming at Q25 with fastp, clone calling with MiXCR) and kept in-frame beta chains. Rows with one shared CDR3 protein collapse into an entry with the most common genes and DNA. It is TCRdb's table, rather than the study itself, that gives the V and J calls and clone size. Across this sample there are hundreds of thousands of distinct CDR3 sequences, with 93% seen only once. The top ten hold less than 0.075% of the sample.

Points the paper makes about the study in general: The number of individuals in the TCR sequencing and HLA analysis was recognized as being relatively small.

The CDR3, cysteine through phenylalanine, is 15 amino acids long. The CDR3 DNA has 45 bases and is translated from base 1. The CDR1 and CDR2 encoded by the germline V gene are SGHTA and FQGNSA. The rearrangement joined TRBV7-2 to TRBJ2-7, and TRBD1 may be the D gene, going by 8 matching bases. The clonotype originates from a human donor with multiple sclerosis. Sequenced: CD4+ T cells from PBMCs. The sequenced DNA is TGTGCCAGCAGCTTAGGGGGGGGGACAGGTTGGGAGCAGTCCTTC. It codes for CASSLGGGTGWEQSF.